This T cell receptor beta chain was recovered during a study of OX40 agonist ivuxolimab in advanced cancers. The wider study: Each patient was given ivuxolimab into a vein every 2 weeks, at 0.01 to 10 mg/kg.

Note on this clone: What it binds is not known.

The data were produced by immunoSEQ multiplex PCR, yet TCRdb's version contains in-frame clones alone and is incomplete. The profile shows tens of thousands of clones, roughly 80% of them singletons. Whole-study findings and limits: Part of the nonresponder group also had normalized T-cell clonal expansion that was low. CD4+ and CD8+ T cells in blood underwent clonal expansion by week 6 at 0.1 to 3.0 mg/kg. CD8+ T cells showed, on average, more clonal expansion than CD4+ cells.

The V and J ends lost 4 bases and 0 bases respectively, with 10 bases between them. This CDR3 is 14 amino acids long. Germline CDR1 reads SGHTA; CDR2 reads FQGNSA. The origin of this receptor is an adult with an advanced solid tumor such as melanoma, head and neck, liver or kidney cancer. The input for sequencing was CD4+ or CD8+ T cells sorted from blood, taken in a trial of the OX40 agonist ivuxolimab. The V call is TRBV7-2, the J call TRBJ2-7; no clear D gene. CDR3 sequence reads: CASSSYVRSYEQYF. The CDR3 DNA reads TGTGCCAGCAGCTCCTATGTTCGCTCCTACGAGCAGTACTTC. Together with reference TRBV7-2 and TRBJ2-7, the CDR3 gives the full variable domain: GAGVSQSPSNKVTEKGKDVELRCDPISGHTALYWYRQSLGQGLEFLIYFQGNSAPDKSGLPSDRFSAERTGGSVSTLTIQRTQQEDSAVYLCASSSYVRSYEQYFGPGTRLTVT.